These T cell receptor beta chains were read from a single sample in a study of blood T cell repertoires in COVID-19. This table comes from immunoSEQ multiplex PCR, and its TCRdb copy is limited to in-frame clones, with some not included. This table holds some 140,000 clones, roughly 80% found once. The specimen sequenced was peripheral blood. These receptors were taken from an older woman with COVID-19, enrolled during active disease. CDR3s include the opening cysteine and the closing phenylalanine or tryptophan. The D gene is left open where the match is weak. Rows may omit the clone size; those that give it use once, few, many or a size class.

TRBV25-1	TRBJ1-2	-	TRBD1	CASSDEGSRGRGYTF	TGTGCCAGCAGTGATGAGGGCAGTAGGGGGCGCGGCTACACCTTC
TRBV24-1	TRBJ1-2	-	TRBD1	CATAEGANYGYTF	TGTGCCACCGCCGAGGGGGCGAACTATGGCTACACCTTC
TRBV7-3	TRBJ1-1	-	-	CASSLSGQTEAFF	TGTGCCAGCAGCTTAAGCGGGCAAACGGAAGCTTTCTTT
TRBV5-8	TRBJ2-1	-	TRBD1	CASEGTRTGSNEQFF	TGTGCCAGCGAGGGGACAAGGACAGGGAGTAATGAGCAGTTCTTC
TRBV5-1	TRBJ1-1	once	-	CASSGQRNTEAFF	TGCGCCAGCAGCGGACAAAGGAACACTGAAGCTTTCTTT
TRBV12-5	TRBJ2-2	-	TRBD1	CASGTSQGTGELFF	TGTGCTAGTGGTACTTCACAGGGGACCGGGGAGCTGTTTTTT
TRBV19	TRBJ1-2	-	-	CASKSFPGNYGYTF	TGTGCCAGTAAAAGTTTTCCAGGGAACTATGGCTACACCTTC
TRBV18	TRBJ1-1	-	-	CASSPKGGGTEAFF	TGTGCCAGCTCACCGAAGGGAGGCGGCACTGAAGCTTTCTTT
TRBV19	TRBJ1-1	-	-	CASSTTPGAIRNEAFF	TGTGCCAGTAGTACTACCCCAGGGGCTATCCGCAATGAAGCTTTCTTT
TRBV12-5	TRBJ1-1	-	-	CASGLMTGNTEAFF	TGTGCTAGTGGTTTAATGACAGGGAACACTGAAGCTTTCTTT
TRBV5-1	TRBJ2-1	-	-	CASSFEPGRYNEQFF	TGCGCCAGCAGCTTTGAACCCGGGAGATACAATGAGCAGTTCTTC
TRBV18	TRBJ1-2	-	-	CASSPRGADERGYTF	TGTGCCAGCTCACCAAGGGGCGCAGATGAGAGAGGCTACACCTTC
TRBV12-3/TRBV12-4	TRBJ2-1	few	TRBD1	CASSLQGANEQFF	TGTGCCAGCAGTCTACAGGGGGCAAATGAGCAGTTCTTC
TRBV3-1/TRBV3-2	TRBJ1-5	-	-	CASSQDPGKGGLHF	TGTGCCAGCAGCCAAGATCCGGGGAAGGGCGGATTGCATTTT
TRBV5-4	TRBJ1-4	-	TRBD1	CASSRRDSDKLFF	TGTGCCAGCAGCCGGAGGGACAGCGATAAACTGTTTTTT
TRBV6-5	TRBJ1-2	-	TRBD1	CASSRQGRYGYTF	TGTGCCAGCAGCAGACAGGGGCGCTATGGCTACACCTTC
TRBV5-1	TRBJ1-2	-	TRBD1	CASSQISGGAYYGYTF	TGCGCCAGCAGCCAAATTTCAGGGGGCGCATACTATGGCTACACCTTC
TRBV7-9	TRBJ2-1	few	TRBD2	CASSLGGGYNEQFF	TGTGCCAGCAGCTTAGGCGGGGGTTACAATGAGCAGTTCTTC
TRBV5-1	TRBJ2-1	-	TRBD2	CASSRGLAGDYNEQFF	TGCGCCAGCAGCAGGGGACTAGCGGGAGACTACAATGAGCAGTTCTTC
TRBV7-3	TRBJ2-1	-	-	CASSLEAGRNEQFF	TGTGCCAGCAGCTTAGAGGCAGGGCGCAATGAGCAGTTCTTC
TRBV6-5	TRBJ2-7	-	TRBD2	CASRRSGSLEQYF	TGTGCCAGCAGGCGTAGCGGGTCGCTCGAGCAGTACTTC
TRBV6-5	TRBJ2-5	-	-	CASTHLGGGEETQYF	TGTGCCAGCACACACTTGGGGGGAGGTGAAGAGACCCAGTACTTC
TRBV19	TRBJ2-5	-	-	CASRAGRGETQYF	TGTGCCAGTAGAGCGGGAAGGGGGGAGACCCAGTACTTC
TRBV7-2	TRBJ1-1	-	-	CASSSGGGLRVAFF	TGTGCCAGCAGCTCGGGGGGTGGCCTTCGGGTAGCTTTCTTT
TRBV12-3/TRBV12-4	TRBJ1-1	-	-	CASSLDSNTEAFF	TGTGCCAGCAGTCTTGACAGTAACACTGAAGCTTTCTTT
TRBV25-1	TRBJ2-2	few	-	CASSSGSTTGELFF	TGTGCCAGCAGTTCCGGGAGCACCACCGGGGAGCTGTTTTTT
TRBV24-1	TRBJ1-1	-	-	CATSDRQYTEAFF	TGTGCCACCAGTGATCGACAGTACACTGAAGCTTTCTTT
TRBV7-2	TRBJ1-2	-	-	CASSPGTGVLYGYTF	TGTGCCAGCAGCCCGGGGACGGGGGTCCTCTATGGCTACACCTTC
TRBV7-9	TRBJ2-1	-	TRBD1	CASSLDRGLYNEQFF	TGTGCCAGCAGCCTAGACAGGGGGCTCTACAATGAGCAGTTCTTC
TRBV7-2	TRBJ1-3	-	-	CASSSRIDRFSGNTIYF	TGTGCCAGCAGCTCCCGCATCGACAGGTTCTCTGGAAACACCATATATTTT
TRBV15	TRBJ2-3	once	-	CATSDRTGTSTDTQYF	TGTGCCACCAGCGACCGGACTGGGACTAGCACAGATACGCAGTATTTT
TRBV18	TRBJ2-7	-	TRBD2	CASSPSLAGGIYEQYF	TGTGCCAGCTCACCATCACTAGCGGGAGGGATCTACGAGCAGTACTTC
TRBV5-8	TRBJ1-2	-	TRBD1	CASSFRGQAGYTF	TGTGCCAGCAGCTTCCGGGGACAGGCTGGCTACACCTTC
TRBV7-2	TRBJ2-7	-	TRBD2	CASSLDGRPSYEQYF	TGTGCCAGCAGCTTAGACGGGAGGCCCTCCTACGAGCAGTACTTC
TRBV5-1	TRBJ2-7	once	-	CASSLVRAEDEQYF	TGCGCCAGCAGCTTGGTGAGGGCCGAGGACGAGCAGTACTTC
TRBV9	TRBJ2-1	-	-	CASSDPPEGGDDGYEQFF	TGTGCCAGCAGCGATCCCCCCGAAGGGGGGGATGATGGGTATGAGCAGTTCTTC
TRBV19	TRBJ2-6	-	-	CASSLREAGANVLTF	TGTGCCAGTAGTCTCAGGGAGGCAGGGGCCAACGTCCTGACTTTC